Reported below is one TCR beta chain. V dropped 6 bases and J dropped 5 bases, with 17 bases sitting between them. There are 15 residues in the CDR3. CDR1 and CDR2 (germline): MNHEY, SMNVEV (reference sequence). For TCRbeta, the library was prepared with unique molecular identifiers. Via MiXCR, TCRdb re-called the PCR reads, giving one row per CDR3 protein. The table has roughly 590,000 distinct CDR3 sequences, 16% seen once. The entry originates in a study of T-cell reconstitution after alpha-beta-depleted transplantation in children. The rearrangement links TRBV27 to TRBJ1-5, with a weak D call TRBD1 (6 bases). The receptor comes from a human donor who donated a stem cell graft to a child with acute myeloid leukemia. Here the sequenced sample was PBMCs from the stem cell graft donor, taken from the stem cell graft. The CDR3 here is CASRAGTLEDQPQHF. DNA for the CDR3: TGTGCCAGCAGAGCCGGGACACTCGAGGATCAGCCCCAGCATTTT.